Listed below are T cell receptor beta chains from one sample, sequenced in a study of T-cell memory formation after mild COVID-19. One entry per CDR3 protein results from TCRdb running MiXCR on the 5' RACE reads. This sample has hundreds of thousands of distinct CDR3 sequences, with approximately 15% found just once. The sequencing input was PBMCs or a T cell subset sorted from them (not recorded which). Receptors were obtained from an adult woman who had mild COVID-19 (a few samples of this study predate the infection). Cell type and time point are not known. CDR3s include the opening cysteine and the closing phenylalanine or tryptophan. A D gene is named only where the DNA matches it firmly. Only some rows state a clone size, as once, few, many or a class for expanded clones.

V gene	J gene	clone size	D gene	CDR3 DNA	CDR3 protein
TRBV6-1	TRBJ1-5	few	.	TGTGCCAGCAGTGAAGACGACTATCTTAGGGAGCCCCAGCATTTT	CASSEDDYLREPQHF
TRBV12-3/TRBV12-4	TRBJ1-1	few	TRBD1	TGTGCCAGCAGTTGGGACAGACTGAACACTGAAGCTTTCTTT	CASSWDRLNTEAFF
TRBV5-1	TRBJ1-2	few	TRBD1	TGCGCCAGCAGTCCGGACAGGGTACAGTATGGCTACACCTTC	CASSPDRVQYGYTF
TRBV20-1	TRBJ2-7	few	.	TGCAGTGCTAGGGACCCTGACAGGACCAGCTCCTACGAGCAGTACTTC	CSARDPDRTSSYEQYF
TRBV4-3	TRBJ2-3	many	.	TGCGCCAGCAGCCGGGAACTCACAGATACGCAGTATTTT	CASSRELTDTQYF
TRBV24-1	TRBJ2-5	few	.	TGTGCCACCAGTGGCGGGGCAGGGGGTGTTGGGACCCAGTACTTC	CATSGGAGGVGTQYF
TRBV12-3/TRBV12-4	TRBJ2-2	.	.	TGTGCCAGCAGTTTACAGGGGCCCCGACGAGCGACCGGGGAGCTGTTTTTT	CASSLQGPRRATGELFF
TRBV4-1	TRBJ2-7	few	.	TGCGCCAGCAGCCGATTGGTGTTCGAAGGCGAGCAGTACTTC	CASSRLVFEGEQYF
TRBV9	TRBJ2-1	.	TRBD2	TGTGCCAGCAGCGTAGCGGCTAGCGGGAGGTCTTACAATGAGCAGTTCTTC	CASSVAASGRSYNEQFF
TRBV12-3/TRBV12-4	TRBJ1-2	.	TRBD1	TGTGCCAGCAGTTCCTCAGGGGGCGGTGGCTACACCTTC	CASSSSGGGGYTF
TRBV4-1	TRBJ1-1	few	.	TGCGCCAGCAGCCAAGATGACGGCTGGGCTGAAGCTTTCTTT	CASSQDDGWAEAFF
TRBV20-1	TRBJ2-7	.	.	TGCAGTGCCCCCAGGGGTAAGGGATCCTACGAGCAGTACTTC	CSAPRGKGSYEQYF
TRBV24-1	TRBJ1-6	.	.	TGTGCCACCTCGCCTTCACCCCTCCACTTT	CATSPSPLHF
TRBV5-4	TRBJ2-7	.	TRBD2	TGTGCCAGCAGCCCGGGGGGACTAGCGAGAAACTACGAGCAGTACTTC	CASSPGGLARNYEQYF
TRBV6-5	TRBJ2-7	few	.	TGTGCCAGCAGCCTTGACAGGTCGATCTACGAGCAGTACTTC	CASSLDRSIYEQYF
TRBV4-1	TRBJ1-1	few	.	TGCGCCAGCAGCCAAGATCGCGGCGGAGAGAACACTGAAGCTTTCTTT	CASSQDRGGENTEAFF
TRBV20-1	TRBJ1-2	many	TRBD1	TGCAGTGCTAGACAAGAAGGTCGGACAGGGGTTGGCTACACCTTC	CSARQEGRTGVGYTF
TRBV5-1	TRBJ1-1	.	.	TGCGCCAGCAGCTTTTACACAGCGAACACTGAAGCTTTCTTT	CASSFYTANTEAFF
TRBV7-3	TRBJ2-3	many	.	TGTGCCAGCAGCTTAAGCGGCGGGACCACAGATACGCAGTATTTT	CASSLSGGTTDTQYF
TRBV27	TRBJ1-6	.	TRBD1	TGTGCCAGCAGTTCCAGGGGGCTAGGTGATTCACCCCTCCACTTT	CASSSRGLGDSPLHF
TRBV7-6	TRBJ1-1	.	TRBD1	TGTGCCAGCAGCCAGACAGGGCAAAACACTGAAGCTTTCTTT	CASSQTGQNTEAFF
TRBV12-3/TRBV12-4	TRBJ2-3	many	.	TGTGCCAGCAGTTTAGGTGACGGGGATACGCAGTATTTT	CASSLGDGDTQYF
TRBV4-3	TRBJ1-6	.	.	TGCGCCAGCAGCCAACTGCAATCCAATTCACCCCTCCACTTT	CASSQLQSNSPLHF
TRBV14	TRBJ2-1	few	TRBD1	TGTGCCAGCAGCCAAGATTGGACAGGTGAGCAGTTCTTC	CASSQDWTGEQFF
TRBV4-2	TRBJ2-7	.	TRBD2	TGTGCCAGCAGCCTAAGCTCCCGACGGCTAGGCCTAGCGGGGACCTCCTACGAGCAGTACTTC	CASSLSSRRLGLAGTSYEQYF
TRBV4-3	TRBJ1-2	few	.	TGCGCCAGCAGCCAAGGGATACAGTTCTATGGCTACACCTTC	CASSQGIQFYGYTF
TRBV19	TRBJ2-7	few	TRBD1	TGTGCCAGTAGTCCGGGACAGGGGGCGTCAAGAAGCGAGCAGTACTTC	CASSPGQGASRSEQYF
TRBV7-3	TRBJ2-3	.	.	TGTGCCAGCAGCTTAAACCCTTTGGTGGGAATAAACCCAGATACGCAGTATTTT	CASSLNPLVGINPDTQYF